The next 26 T cell receptor beta chains were all read from a single sample in a study of blood T cell repertoires in COVID-19. Sequencing was performed with immunoSEQ multiplex PCR; in TCRdb, only in-frame clones are kept and a portion is missing. The table lists just under 55,000 clones, 90% of them singletons. What was sequenced was peripheral blood. The receptors here all came from a man aged 50-60 years with acute or convalescent COVID-19.

The chain has TRBV24-1 and TRBJ2-1, with 10 bases fitting TRBD2. The germline V gene has CDR1 KGHDR and CDR2 SFDVKD. The CDR3 length is 17 residues. J gave up 6 bases and V 4 bases, and 11 bases lay outside the gene matches. This CDR3 is CATSDSSLAGVTNEQFF. The DNA of the CDR3 is TGTGCCACCAGTGACTCCAGCCTAGCGGGAGTAACCAATGAGCAGTTCTTC.

V gene TRBV6-5 combines with J gene TRBJ2-5; a possible D gene is TRBD2 (7 bases). The V end was cut by 7 bases, the J end by 6 bases, with 18 bases between. This CDR3 contains 14 residues. Per the germline V gene, CDR1 is MNHEY and CDR2 is SVGAGI. DNA for the CDR3: TGTGCCAGCACCCCCTCCGGGGGGCCCAAGACCCAGTACTTC. This gives the protein CASTPSGGPKTQYF.

This chain uses TRBV14 with TRBJ2-1; 9 bases line up with TRBD1. Trimming removed 2 bases from V and 8 bases from J; junction bases left unmatched: 7. This CDR3 contains 15 residues. Germline CDR1 reads SGHDN; CDR2 reads FVKESK. CDR3 bases: TGTGCCAGCAGCCAATTCAGACAGGGGGGGGATGAGCAGTTCTTC. It yields the protein CASSQFRQGGDEQFF.

This clone was detected once. J is TRBJ1-1 and V is TRBV2; 8 bases align to TRBD1. In germline, CDR1 is SNHLY, CDR2 FYNNEI. V lost 6 bases to trimming and J lost 4 bases; unmatched junction nucleotides: 4. The CDR3 extends over 13 amino acids. The CDR3 reads CASRYRGGTEAFF. The CDR3 DNA reads as TGTGCCAGCAGATACAGGGGGGGCACTGAAGCTTTCTTT.

CDR3 region: CASKRGGQGSDTQYF. The CDR3 DNA sequence: TGTGCCAGCAAGAGGGGGGGACAGGGTTCCGATACGCAGTATTTT. The chain has TRBV6-6 and TRBJ2-3; 9 positions match TRBD1. Germline V lookup: CDR1 MNHNY, CDR2 SVGAGI (reference sequence). The CDR3 runs 15 residues. The trim removed 7 bases at V and 6 bases at J, leaving 11 bases unmatched.

The chain links TRBV4-2 to TRBJ2-3, with 9 bases aligning to TRBD2. V was pared by 0 bases and J by 3 bases, with 10 bases of the junction left unmatched. CDR3 length equals 18 residues. Per germline, CDR1 LGHNA and CDR2 YNFKEQ. CDR3 nucleotide sequence: TGTGCCAGCAGCCAAGAGGGGCCGACTAGCGGATATACAGATACGCAGTATTTT. Its protein product is CASSQEGPTSGYTDTQYF.

V is TRBV5-1 and J is TRBJ1-1; the match to TRBD1 covers 7 bases. The germline V gene encodes CDR1 SGHRS and CDR2 YFSETQ. The V and J ends lost 2 bases and 1 base, in that order; junction bases with no gene match: 5. There are 15 residues in the CDR3. The DNA of the CDR3 is TGCGCCAGCAGCTTTCGGACAGGTGAGAACACTGAAGCTTTCTTT. Amino acid sequence: CASSFRTGENTEAFF.

The chain uses TRBV7-8 and TRBJ2-3, with 8 bases that match TRBD1. Per germline, CDR1 SGHVS and CDR2 FQNEAQ. This CDR3 comprises 15 residues. The junction had 6 bases not matched to a gene; V was cut back by 5 bases and J by 2 bases. CDR3 nucleotide sequence: TGTGCCAGCAGCGGGCGGACAGGGTACACAGATACGCAGTATTTT. Translated: CASSGRTGYTDTQYF.

The chain is built from TRBV1 and TRBJ2-5; TRBD2 is the table's D call, not checked against the DNA. TRBV1 is labeled a pseudogene. This CDR3 contains 17 residues. The CDR3 bases are TGCACCAGCAGGCAGCGCTCGACTAGCGGGAGGCCAGAGACCCAGTACTTC. As protein: CTSRQRSTSGRPETQYF.

This chain links TRBV12-5 with TRBJ2-5; possible D gene TRBD2, 5 bases. V was trimmed by 0 bases and J by 0 bases, leaving 29 bases between them. The CDR3 is made up of 22 amino acids. CDR1 is LGHNT, CDR2 FRNRAP, per germline. Here the CDR3 reads CASGLVPHGRMEDSYNQETQYF. CDR3 DNA sequence: TGTGCTAGTGGTTTGGTGCCCCACGGCAGGATGGAGGATAGTTATAACCAAGAGACCCAGTACTTC.

V usage is TRBV25-1 and J usage is TRBJ1-3, with D hard to call. The germline gives CDR1 MGHDK, CDR2 SYGVNS. V lost 5 bases and J 1 base, leaving 12 bases between the germline ends. The CDR3 spans 15 residues. The CDR3 loop reads CASSFLGGSGNTIYF. For the CDR3, the DNA is TGTGCCAGCAGTTTCCTAGGTGGATCTGGAAACACCATATATTTT.

Concerning this clone: Additional DNA sequences in this sample encode the identical CDR3. This chain joins TRBV19 and TRBJ1-5, with 11 nucleotides matching TRBD1. This CDR3 has 13 amino acids. J gave up 7 bases and V 9 bases, and 5 bases lay outside the gene matches. Germline-derived CDR1 and CDR2 are LNHDA and SQIVND (reference sequence). The CDR3 loop is CASGQGAQQPQHF. The CDR3 nucleotides are TGTGCCAGCGGACAGGGGGCGCAGCAGCCCCAGCATTTT.

The J gene is TRBJ1-3, the V gene TRBV19, with 10 bases aligning to TRBD1. The CDR3 is made up of 15 amino acids. Per the germline V gene, CDR1 is LNHDA and CDR2 is SQIVND (reference sequence). Trimming removed 5 bases from V and 4 bases from J; junction bases left unmatched: 5. The CDR3 bases are TGTGCCAGTAGTCCGACAGGGGGCTCAGGAAACACCATATATTTT. Translation gives CASSPTGGSGNTIYF.

The J gene is TRBJ2-5, the V gene TRBV10-1; 8 positions match TRBD2. The CDR3 contains 13 residues. Germline V gene lookup returns CDR1 WNHNN and CDR2 SYGVQD (reference sequence). The trim removed 6 bases at V and 2 bases at J, leaving 2 bases unmatched. CDR3 sequence reads: CASSPSGQETQYF. CDR3 sequence (DNA): TGCGCCAGCAGCCCTAGCGGGCAAGAGACCCAGTACTTC.

V gene TRBV12-3 or TRBV12-4 combines with J gene TRBJ1-1, with D maybe TRBD1 (6 bases). The CDR3 sequence is 12 residues long. V was trimmed by 2 bases and J by 14 bases, leaving 15 bases between them. The CDR3 DNA is TGTGCCAGCAGTTTATTCGGGGGGCGCAGATTCTTT. Translation: CASSLFGGRRFF.

This clone has a single count. This CDR3 is CASSLVAGVDTDTQYF. CDR3 coding DNA: TGTGCCAGCAGCTTAGTGGCGGGAGTGGACACAGATACGCAGTATTTT. V and J are TRBV7-9 and TRBJ2-3; 7 bases line up with TRBD2. The CDR3 has 16 amino acids. CDR1 and CDR2 (germline): SEHNR, FQNEAQ (reference sequence). V shed 1 base and J 2 bases; nucleotides not matched to a gene: 6.

CDR3 nucleotides: TGTGCCTGGAGGAAAACAGGGGCCTCCTACGAGCAGTACTTC. Protein sequence: CAWRKTGASYEQYF. The J gene is TRBJ2-7, the V gene TRBV30; 7 bases line up with TRBD1. This CDR3 has 14 amino acids. V gave up 3 bases and J gave up 0 bases; unmatched junction bases: 5. Germline V gene data show CDR1 as GTSNPN and CDR2 as SVGIG (reference sequence).

The chain employs TRBV24-1 and TRBJ1-4; 8 nucleotides align to TRBD1. Germline V lookup: CDR1 KGHDR, CDR2 SFDVKD. The length of the CDR3 is 18 residues. The V gene end was trimmed by 5 bases and the J gene end by 2 bases; junction bases not matched to a gene: 12. The DNA of the CDR3 is TGTGCCACCAGTGTAGGAGGACAGGGTGGGTTCACTAATGAAAAACTGTTTTTT. Translating gives CATSVGGQGGFTNEKLFF.

The CDR3 loop reads CSVLAGSSYEQYF. In DNA form, the CDR3 reads TGCAGCGTACTAGCGGGGAGCTCCTACGAGCAGTACTTC. The gene calls are TRBV29-1 and TRBJ2-7, with 10 bases that match TRBD2. CDR3 length equals 13 residues. Germline CDR1 SQVTM, CDR2 ANQGSEA. The J segment lost 0 bases and the V segment lost 6 bases, leaving 2 bases of the junction unmatched.

A single count supports this clone. V is TRBV5-1 and J is TRBJ1-5; 8 positions match TRBD1. The CDR3 totals 14 residues. V lost 0 bases to trimming and J lost 7 bases; unmatched junction nucleotides: 3. The germline CDR1 and CDR2 sequences are SGHRS and YFSETQ. In nucleotides, the CDR3 is TGCGCCAGCAGCTTGGCCGGACAGGGCCAGCCCCAGCATTTT. Residues: CASSLAGQGQPQHF.

In its sample, this clone was seen once. The chain links TRBV7-9 to TRBJ1-1, with 11 nucleotides matching TRBD1. V lost 7 bases to trimming and J lost 4 bases; unmatched junction nucleotides: 8. The CDR3 consists of 15 residues. In germline, CDR1 is SEHNR, CDR2 FQNEAQ (reference sequence). This chain's CDR3 is CASNFAGQGVTEAFF. CDR3 nucleotides: TGTGCCAGCAACTTCGCGGGACAGGGGGTCACTGAAGCTTTCTTT.

This chain uses TRBV7-2 with TRBJ2-7, with TRBD1 matching over 11 bases. V trimming: 1 base; J trimming: 6 bases; junction bases outside the gene matches: 8. The CDR3 extends over 16 amino acids. Germline CDR1 and CDR2: SGHTA and FQGNSA. CDR3 in amino acids: CASSLVGTGGFGEQYF. As DNA, the CDR3 is TGTGCCAGCAGCTTAGTGGGGACAGGGGGATTCGGCGAGCAGTACTTC.

The V gene is TRBV19, the J gene TRBJ2-1; 11 nucleotides agree with TRBD2. J gave up 2 bases and V 8 bases, and 2 bases lay outside the gene matches. The germline V gene has CDR1 LNHDA and CDR2 SQIVND (reference sequence). This CDR3 has 14 residues. CDR3 bases: TGTGCCAGTGGGGGACTAGCGGCCTACAATGAGCAGTTCTTC. This gives the protein CASGGLAAYNEQFF.

This chain uses TRBV5-6 with TRBJ2-1, with TRBD1 identical over 7 bases. Per the germline V gene, CDR1 is SGHDT and CDR2 is YYEEEE. CDR3 length: 11 residues. Losses at the gene ends were 4 bases for V and 8 bases for J; bases not matched to a gene: 0. The CDR3 region is CASSTGDEQFF. The CDR3 coding sequence is TGTGCCAGCAGCACAGGGGATGAGCAGTTCTTC.

The V call is TRBV18, the J call TRBJ1-1; TRBD1 is a possible D gene (6 bases). The V end was cut by 3 bases, the J end by 1 base, with 21 bases between. This CDR3 region has 18 residues. CDR1 and CDR2 (germline): KGHSH, LQKENI. CDR3 residues: CASSPVDPWGHSNTEAFF. CDR3 DNA: TGTGCCAGCTCACCGGTGGACCCTTGGGGACATTCGAACACTGAAGCTTTCTTT.

The rearrangement joins TRBV3-1 (or the pseudogene TRBV3-2) to TRBJ2-7; 8 positions match TRBD1. From germline, CDR1 is LGHDT and CDR2 YNNKEL (reference sequence). The CDR3 has 14 amino acids. J lost 4 bases, V lost 3 bases, and 5 bases had no gene match. CDR3 nucleotide sequence: TGTGCCAGCAGCCAGGGCAGGGGGCTGTACGAGCAGTACTTC. Encoded protein: CASSQGRGLYEQYF.